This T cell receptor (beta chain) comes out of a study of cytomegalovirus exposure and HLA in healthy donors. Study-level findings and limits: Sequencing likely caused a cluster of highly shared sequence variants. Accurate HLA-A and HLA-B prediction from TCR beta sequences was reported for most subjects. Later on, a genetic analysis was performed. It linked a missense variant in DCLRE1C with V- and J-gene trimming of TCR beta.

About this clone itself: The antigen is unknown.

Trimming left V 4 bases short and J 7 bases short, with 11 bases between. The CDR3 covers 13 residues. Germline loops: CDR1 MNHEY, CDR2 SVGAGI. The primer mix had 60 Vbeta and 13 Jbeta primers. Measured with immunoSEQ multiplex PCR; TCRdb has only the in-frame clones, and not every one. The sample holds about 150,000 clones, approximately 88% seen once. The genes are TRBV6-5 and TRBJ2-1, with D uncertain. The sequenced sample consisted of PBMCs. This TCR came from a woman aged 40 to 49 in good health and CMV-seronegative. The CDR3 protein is CASSSRAVNEQFF. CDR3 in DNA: TGTGCCAGCAGTTCCCGAGCCGTAAATGAGCAGTTCTTC.